The rows below give T cell receptor beta chains drawn from one sample of a study of T cells in Graves' hyperthyroidism and ophthalmopathy. TCRdb itself ran the multiplex PCR reads through MiXCR, one entry per CDR3 protein. The data contain approximately 600,000 distinct CDR3 sequences, about 17% of them seen just once; the ten biggest clones take up 3.8%. Sequencing used blood. All receptors derive from a woman aged 25 to 39 with Graves' hyperthyroidism. Both conserved end residues are part of each CDR3. Fields, in order: CDR3 protein, CDR3 DNA, clone size, D gene, V gene, J gene. The D gene is left open where the match is weak. Only part of the rows carry a size: once, few, many, or a class if the clone is expanded.

cdr3_aa: CASSTRGGTSGNKQFF; cdr3_nt: TGTGCCAGCAGTACGCGAGGGGGGACTAGCGGGAACAAGCAGTTCTTC; clone_size: .; d_call: TRBD2; v_call: TRBV28; j_call: TRBJ2-1
cdr3_aa: CASSEELAGVGNEQFF; cdr3_nt: TGTGCCAGCAGTGAAGAGCTAGCGGGAGTGGGCAATGAGCAGTTCTTC; clone_size: .; d_call: TRBD2; v_call: TRBV6-1; j_call: TRBJ2-1
cdr3_aa: CAISGGDTQYF; cdr3_nt: TGTGCCATCAGTGGCGGGGATACGCAGTATTTT; clone_size: few; d_call: .; v_call: TRBV10-3; j_call: TRBJ2-3
cdr3_aa: CASSLAHNEQFF; cdr3_nt: TGTGCCAGCAGTTTAGCGCACAATGAGCAGTTCTTC; clone_size: many; d_call: .; v_call: TRBV12-3/TRBV12-4; j_call: TRBJ2-1
cdr3_aa: CASSGVAGIFSGPNVLTF; cdr3_nt: TGTGCCAGCAGCGGCGTAGCGGGAATCTTCTCTGGGCCCAACGTCCTGACTTTC; clone_size: once; d_call: TRBD2; v_call: TRBV9; j_call: TRBJ2-6
cdr3_aa: CASSLRRGGNIQYF; cdr3_nt: TGTGCCAGCAGCTTACGCAGGGGGGGAAACATTCAGTACTTC; clone_size: many; d_call: .; v_call: TRBV7-2; j_call: TRBJ2-4
cdr3_aa: CASSPRQSSYEQYF; cdr3_nt: TGTGCCAGCAGCCCGCGACAGAGCTCCTACGAGCAGTACTTC; clone_size: few; d_call: .; v_call: TRBV9; j_call: TRBJ2-7
cdr3_aa: CASSQGRETQYF; cdr3_nt: TGTGCCAGCAGCCAGGGGAGGGAGACCCAGTACTTC; clone_size: many; d_call: .; v_call: TRBV3-1; j_call: TRBJ2-5
cdr3_aa: CASSLAYRQAYEQYF; cdr3_nt: TGTGCCAGCAGCTTAGCATACAGGCAAGCCTACGAGCAGTACTTC; clone_size: many; d_call: .; v_call: TRBV7-9; j_call: TRBJ2-7
cdr3_aa: CSARHPGRDTDTQYF; cdr3_nt: TGCAGTGCTAGGCACCCGGGACGAGACACAGATACGCAGTATTTT; clone_size: .; d_call: .; v_call: TRBV20-1; j_call: TRBJ2-3